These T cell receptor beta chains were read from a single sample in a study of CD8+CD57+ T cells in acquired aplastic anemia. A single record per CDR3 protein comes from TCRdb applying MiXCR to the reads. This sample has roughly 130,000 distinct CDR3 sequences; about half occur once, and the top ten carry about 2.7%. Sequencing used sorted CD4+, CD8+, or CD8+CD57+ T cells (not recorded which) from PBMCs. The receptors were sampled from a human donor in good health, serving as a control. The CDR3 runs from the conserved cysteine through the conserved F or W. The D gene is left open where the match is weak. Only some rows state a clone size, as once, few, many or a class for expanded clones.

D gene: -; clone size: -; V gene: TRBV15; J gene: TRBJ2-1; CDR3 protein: CATSKKRDRTVYNEQFF; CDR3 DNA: TGTGCCACCAGCAAAAAAAGAGACAGGACCGTCTACAATGAGCAGTTCTTC
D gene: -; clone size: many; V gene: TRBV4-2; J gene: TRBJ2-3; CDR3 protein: CASSPEDGLATGTQYF; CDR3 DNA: TGTGCCAGCAGTCCCGAAGATGGGCTAGCCACAGGGACGCAGTATTTT
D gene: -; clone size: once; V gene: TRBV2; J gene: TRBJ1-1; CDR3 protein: CASSEGITEAFF; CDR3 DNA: TGTGCCAGCAGTGAGGGGATCACTGAAGCTTTCTTT
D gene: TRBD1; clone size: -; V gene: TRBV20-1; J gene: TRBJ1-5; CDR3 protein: CSARPPLRDRGQHF; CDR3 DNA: TGCAGTGCTAGACCCCCTCTCCGTGACAGGGGGCAGCATTTT
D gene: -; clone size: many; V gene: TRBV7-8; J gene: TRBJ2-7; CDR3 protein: CASSSPTRDFYEQYF; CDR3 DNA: TGTGCCAGCAGCTCGCCGACCCGGGACTTCTACGAGCAGTACTTC
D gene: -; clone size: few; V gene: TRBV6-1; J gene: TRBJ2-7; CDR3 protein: CTSRLIDGAYEQYF; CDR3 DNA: TGTACCAGCAGACTAATTGACGGCGCCTACGAGCAGTACTTC
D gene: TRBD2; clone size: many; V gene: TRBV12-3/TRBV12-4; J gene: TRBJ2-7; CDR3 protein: CASSLRTSGMNPYEQYF; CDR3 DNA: TGTGCCAGCAGTTTGAGGACTAGCGGAATGAATCCCTACGAGCAGTACTTC
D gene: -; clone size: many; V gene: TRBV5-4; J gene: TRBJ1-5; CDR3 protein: CASSQRGNQPQHF; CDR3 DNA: TGTGCCAGCAGCCAACGGGGTAATCAGCCCCAGCATTTT
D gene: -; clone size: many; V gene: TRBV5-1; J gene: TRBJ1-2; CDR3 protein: CASSPGTTPNYGYTF; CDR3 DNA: TGCGCCAGCAGCCCAGGGACTACCCCCAACTATGGCTACACCTTC
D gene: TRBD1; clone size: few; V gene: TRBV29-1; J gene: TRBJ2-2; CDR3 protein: CSVLRGGAGELFF; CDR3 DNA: TGCAGCGTCCTGCGAGGGGGCGCCGGGGAGCTGTTTTTT
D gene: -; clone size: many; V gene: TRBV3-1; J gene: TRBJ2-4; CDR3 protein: CASSQFGGYIQYF; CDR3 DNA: TGTGCCAGCAGCCAGTTTGGGGGATACATTCAGTACTTC
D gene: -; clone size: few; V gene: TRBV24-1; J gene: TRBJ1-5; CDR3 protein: CATSGPGHQPQHF; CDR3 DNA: TGTGCCACCAGTGGCCCGGGCCATCAGCCCCAGCATTTT
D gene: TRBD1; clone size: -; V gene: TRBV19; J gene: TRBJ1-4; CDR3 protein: CASRETGGLEKLFF; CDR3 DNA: TGTGCCAGTAGGGAAACAGGGGGCCTTGAAAAACTGTTTTTT
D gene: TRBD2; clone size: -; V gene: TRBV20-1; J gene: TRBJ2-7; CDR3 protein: CSATAGLAGGSSYEQYF; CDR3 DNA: TGCAGTGCTACCGCGGGACTAGCGGGGGGGAGCTCCTACGAGCAGTACTTC
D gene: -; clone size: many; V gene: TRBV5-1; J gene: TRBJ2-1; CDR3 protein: CASSLGGDEQFF; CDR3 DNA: TGCGCCAGCAGCTTGGGGGGAGATGAGCAGTTCTTC
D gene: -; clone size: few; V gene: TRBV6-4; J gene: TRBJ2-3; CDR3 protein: CASSDARDGGTDTQYF; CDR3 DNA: TGTGCCAGCAGTGACGCCAGGGATGGGGGCACAGATACGCAGTATTTT
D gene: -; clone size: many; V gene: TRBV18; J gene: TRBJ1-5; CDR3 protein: CASSLTDPRSNQPQHF; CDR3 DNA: TGTGCCAGCTCACTTACAGATCCCCGTAGCAATCAGCCCCAGCATTTT
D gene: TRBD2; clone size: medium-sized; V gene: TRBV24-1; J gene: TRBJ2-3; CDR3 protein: CATASTSGGKTDTQYF; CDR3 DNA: TGTGCCACCGCGTCGACTAGCGGGGGGAAGACAGATACGCAGTATTTT
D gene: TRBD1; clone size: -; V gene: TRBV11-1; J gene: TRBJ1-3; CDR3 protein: CASSTGTGRHANTIYF; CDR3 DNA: TGTGCCAGCAGCACAGGGACAGGGAGGCATGCAAACACCATATATTTT
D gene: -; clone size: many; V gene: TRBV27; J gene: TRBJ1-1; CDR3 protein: CASSPYLDKMNTEAFF; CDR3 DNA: TGTGCCAGCAGTCCCTACTTGGACAAGATGAACACTGAAGCTTTCTTT
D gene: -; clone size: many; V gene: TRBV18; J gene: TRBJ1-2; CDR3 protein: CASSPGYGYTF; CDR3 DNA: TGTGCCAGCTCACCGGGCTATGGCTACACCTTC
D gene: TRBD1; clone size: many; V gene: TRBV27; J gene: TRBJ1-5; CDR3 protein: CASSLRTGDQPQHF; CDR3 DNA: TGTGCCAGCAGTTTAAGGACAGGGGACCAGCCCCAGCATTTT
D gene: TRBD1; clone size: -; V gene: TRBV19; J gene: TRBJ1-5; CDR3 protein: CASTPGTGLNQPQHF; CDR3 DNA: TGTGCCAGTACCCCCGGGACAGGGCTCAATCAGCCCCAGCATTTT
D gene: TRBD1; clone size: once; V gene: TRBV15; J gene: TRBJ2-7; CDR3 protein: CATSRAGTGVSYEQYF; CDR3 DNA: TGTGCCACCAGCAGAGCCGGGACAGGGGTCTCCTACGAGCAGTACTTC
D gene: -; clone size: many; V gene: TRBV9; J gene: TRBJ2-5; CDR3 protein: CASSPRGAGGLETQYF; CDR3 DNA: TGTGCCAGCAGCCCGCGGGGGGCAGGGGGCTTGGAGACCCAGTACTTC
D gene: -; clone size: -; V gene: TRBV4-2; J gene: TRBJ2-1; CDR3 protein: CASSPPSSSYNEQFF; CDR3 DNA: TGTGCCAGCAGCCCGCCGAGTAGCTCCTACAATGAGCAGTTCTTC
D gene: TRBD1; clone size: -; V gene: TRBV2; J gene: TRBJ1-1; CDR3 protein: CASSSQGARNAEAFF; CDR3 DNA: TGTGCCAGCAGTAGTCAGGGGGCGCGTAACGCTGAAGCTTTCTTT
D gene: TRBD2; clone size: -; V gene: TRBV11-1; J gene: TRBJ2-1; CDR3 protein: CAIRGQGGTYNEQFF; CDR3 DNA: TGTGCCATACGTGGTCAGGGAGGGACCTACAATGAGCAGTTCTTC
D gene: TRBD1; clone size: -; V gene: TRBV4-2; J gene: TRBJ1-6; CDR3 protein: CARSQQTGEGSPLRF; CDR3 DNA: TGTGCCCGCAGCCAACAGACAGGGGAAGGCTCACCCCTCCGCTTT
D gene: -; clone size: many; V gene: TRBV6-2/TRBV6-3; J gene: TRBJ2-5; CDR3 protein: CASRPPAGTQYF; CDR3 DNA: TGTGCCAGCAGACCCCCCGCGGGGACCCAGTACTTC
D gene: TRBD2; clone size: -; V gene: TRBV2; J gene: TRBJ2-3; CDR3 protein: CASNLAGDGDTQYF; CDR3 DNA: TGTGCCAGCAACCTAGCGGGGGACGGAGATACGCAGTATTTT
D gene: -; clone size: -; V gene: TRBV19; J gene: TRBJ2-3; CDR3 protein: CASSIVIVGGGTSDTQYF; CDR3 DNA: TGTGCCAGTAGTATAGTCATCGTGGGGGGGGGCACATCAGATACGCAGTATTTT
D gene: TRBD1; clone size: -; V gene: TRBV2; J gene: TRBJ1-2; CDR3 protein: CASSRNDRGTSYGYTF; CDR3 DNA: TGTGCCAGCAGCCGAAACGACAGGGGGACGAGCTATGGCTACACCTTC
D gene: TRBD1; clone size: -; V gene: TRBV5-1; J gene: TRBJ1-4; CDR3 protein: CASSSGTGDEKLFF; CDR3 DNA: TGCGCCAGCAGCTCGGGGACAGGGGATGAAAAACTGTTTTTT
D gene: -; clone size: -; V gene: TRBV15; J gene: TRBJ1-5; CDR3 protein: CATSISTANSNQPQHF; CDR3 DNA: TGTGCCACCAGCATTTCGACAGCAAATAGCAATCAGCCCCAGCATTTT
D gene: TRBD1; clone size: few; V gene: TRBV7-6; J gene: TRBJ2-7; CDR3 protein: CASSSPGQGYEQYF; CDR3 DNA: TGTGCCAGCAGCTCCCCTGGACAGGGCTACGAGCAGTACTTC
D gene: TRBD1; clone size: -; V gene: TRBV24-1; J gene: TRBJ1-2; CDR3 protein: CATSTQGQSYGYTF; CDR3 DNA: TGTGCCACCAGTACGCAGGGACAGAGCTATGGCTACACCTTC
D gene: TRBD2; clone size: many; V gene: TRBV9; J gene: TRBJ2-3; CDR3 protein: CASSPSGGTSGDTQYF; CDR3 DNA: TGTGCCAGCAGCCCCAGCGGGGGGACCTCCGGGGATACGCAGTATTTT
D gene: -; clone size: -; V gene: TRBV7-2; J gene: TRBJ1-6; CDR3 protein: CASSPGQGYNSPLHF; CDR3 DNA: TGTGCCAGCAGCCCCGGGCAGGGGTATAATTCACCCCTCCACTTT
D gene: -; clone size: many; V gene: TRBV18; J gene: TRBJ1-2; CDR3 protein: CASSPVSPDYGYTF; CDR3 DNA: TGTGCCAGCTCACCAGTGTCACCGGACTATGGCTACACCTTC
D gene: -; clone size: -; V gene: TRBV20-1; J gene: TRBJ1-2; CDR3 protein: CSARGRSRAGDGYTF; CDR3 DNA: TGCAGTGCTAGAGGTCGAAGCAGGGCCGGGGATGGCTACACCTTC
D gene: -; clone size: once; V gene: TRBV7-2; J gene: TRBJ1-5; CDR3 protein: CASSLQYSNQPQHF; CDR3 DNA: TGTGCCAGCAGTCTACAGTATAGCAATCAGCCCCAGCATTTT
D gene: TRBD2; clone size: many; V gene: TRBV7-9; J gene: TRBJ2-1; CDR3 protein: CASSRSGGTYNEQFF; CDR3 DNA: TGTGCCAGCAGCCGAAGCGGGGGGACCTACAATGAGCAGTTCTTC
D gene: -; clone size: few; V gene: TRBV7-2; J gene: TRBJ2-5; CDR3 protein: CASSLGAGETQYF; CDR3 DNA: TGTGCCAGCAGCTTAGGGGCCGGGGAGACCCAGTACTTC
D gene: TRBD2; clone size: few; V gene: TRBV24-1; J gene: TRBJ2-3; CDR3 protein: CATSATGGSGRTDTQYF; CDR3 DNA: TGTGCCACCAGTGCGACGGGGGGTAGCGGGCGCACAGATACGCAGTATTTT
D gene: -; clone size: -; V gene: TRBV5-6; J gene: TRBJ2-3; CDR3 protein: CAGSLAVVLGDTQYF; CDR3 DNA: TGTGCCGGCAGCTTGGCTGTGGTACTGGGCGATACGCAGTATTTT
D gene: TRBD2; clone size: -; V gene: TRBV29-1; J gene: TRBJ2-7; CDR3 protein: CSVVLAGVSYEQYF; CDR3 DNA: TGCAGCGTGGTCCTGGCGGGGGTCTCCTACGAGCAGTACTTC
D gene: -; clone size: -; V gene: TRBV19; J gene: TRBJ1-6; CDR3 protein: CASSSGRDNSPLHF; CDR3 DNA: TGTGCCAGTAGTTCCGGACGGGATAATTCACCCCTCCACTTT